This TCR beta chain is from a study of T cell responses to AZD1222 COVID-19 vaccine (dated by TCRdb to the early 2020s). With respect to the entire study: Because spike-specific TCR depth and breadth did not differ between the two schedules, AZD1222 recipients who got a second dose at roughly 4 weeks were pooled with those who got a second dose at roughly 12 weeks. Enrollment into the trials was organized by age into subgroups of 18-55, 56-69 and 70-plus years, and those subgroups contained around 150, 28 and 57 TCR-sequenced participants, respectively. A total of more than 230 trial participants underwent TCR sequencing, of whom around 210 had received two doses of AZD1222 and some 25 had received two doses of the MenACWY control vaccine.

The CDR3 regions of human TCRbeta chains were analyzed by immunosequencing. Processing in the source paper ran as follows. Repertoire TCRs were checked for matches against a reference library of SARS-CoV-2-specific TCRs that had been generated using the MIRA antigen-specificity platform. Breadth meant the fraction of unique TCRs that were SARS-CoV-2-associated, whereas depth meant the fraction of total T cells that were SARS-CoV-2-associated. Using the MIRA data, every spike-specific TCR was mapped to the spike region that the TCR reacted to and assigned to either a CD4 or a CD8 class. Log10-transformed breadth and depth values were compared by one-way ANOVA with Sidak's multiple comparisons tests. Sourced from immuneACCESS, this table was stored by TCRdb with only in-frame sequences that have V and J called. A share of the clones is absent; for the studies checked, an unresolved V gene accounts for under half, and the remainder has no known explanation. V, J and clone size are those of that table, while D and trimming were read from the DNA. The sample data list about 160,000 clones, and nearly 90% of these were observed just once. 4.5% to 6.5% of the sample comes from the top ten.

The cysteine opens and the phenylalanine closes a CDR3 of 14 amino acids. Left in the record is the CDR3 DNA by itself, 42 bases read in frame from the first base. In the germline V gene, CDR1 corresponds to SGDLS and CDR2 to YYNGEE. V is reduced by 4 bases and J by 7 bases, leaving a spacing of 14 bases between them. Details on this clone: Its antigen is not yet known. The record has no base qualities; no much larger clone is one base away.

The time point tag for this specimen amounts to: baseline before first vaccination. The vaccinee samples were drawn from two UK trials, COV001 and COV002, one of which was a single-blind randomized controlled phase 2/3 trial testing AZD1222 (ChAdOx1 nCoV-19) in healthy adults. For TCRbeta chain sequencing, PBMC samples were collected from trial participants at day 0 and at day 28 after the second dose. Summary of the overall study and its limitations: Because no samples from the day 14 peak response were available, repertoires could be characterized only after the peak T cell response. CD4 TCRs associated with the vaccine covered the entire spike protein, and the dominant responses were in regions 160-218 and 743-854. Epitopes outside the regions mutated in the B.1.351 and B.1.1.7 variants were reportedly recognized by nearly half of the unique spike-specific TCRs. Participants were mostly white British, with more females than males. The authors suggested clonal diversity may have been underestimated. After two AZD1222 doses, spike-specific TCR breadth and depth were significantly higher than at day 0 and than in MenACWY recipients. The 56-69-year group was small, and its depth increase did not reach significance, likely because of low power. Only five to seven AZD1222 recipients were SARS-CoV-2 seropositive at baseline, limiting conclusions about previously exposed vaccinees.

The input for sequencing was peripheral blood, taken on day 0 of AZD1222 vaccination. The rearranged chain carries TRBV9 and TRBJ1-4; the D gene identity is not certain. This receptor was taken from an adult in good health. The CDR3 region: CASSPTPGSEKLFF. In nucleotides, the sequence is TGTGCCAGCAGCCCGACGCCGGGTTCTGAAAAACTGTTTTTT.